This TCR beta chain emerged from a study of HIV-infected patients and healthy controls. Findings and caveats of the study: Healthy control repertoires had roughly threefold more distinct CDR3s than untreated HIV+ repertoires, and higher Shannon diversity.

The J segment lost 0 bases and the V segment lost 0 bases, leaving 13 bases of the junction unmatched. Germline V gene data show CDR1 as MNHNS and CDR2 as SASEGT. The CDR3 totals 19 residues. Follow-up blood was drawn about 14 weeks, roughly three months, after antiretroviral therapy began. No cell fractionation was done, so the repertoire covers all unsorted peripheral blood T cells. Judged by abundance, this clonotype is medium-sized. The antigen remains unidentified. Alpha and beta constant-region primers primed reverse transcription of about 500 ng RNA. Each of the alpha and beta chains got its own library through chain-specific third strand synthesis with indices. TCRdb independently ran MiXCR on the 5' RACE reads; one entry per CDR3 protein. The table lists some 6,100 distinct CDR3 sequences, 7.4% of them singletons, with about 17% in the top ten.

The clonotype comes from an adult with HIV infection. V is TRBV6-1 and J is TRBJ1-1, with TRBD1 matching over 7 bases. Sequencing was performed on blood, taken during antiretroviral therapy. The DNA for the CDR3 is TGTGCCAGCAGTGAAGCGCTTCTAGGGGGCGCGTCCGTGAACACTGAAGCTTTCTTT. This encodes CASSEALLGGASVNTEAFF.